The T cell receptor beta chain described here comes from a study of OX40 agonist ivuxolimab in advanced cancers. Profiled with immunoSEQ multiplex PCR; TCRdb holds only in-frame clones, not every one. The sample holds about 60,000 clones, around 87% seen once. The ends lost 4 bases at V and 3 bases at J; junction bases unmatched: 4. The length of the CDR3 is 14 residues. The TCR originated in an adult with an advanced solid tumor such as melanoma, head and neck, liver or kidney cancer. Sequencing used CD4+ or CD8+ T cells sorted from blood, obtained in a trial of the OX40 agonist ivuxolimab. The chain couples TRBV23-1 to TRBJ2-5; 8 nucleotides agree with TRBD1. TRBV23-1 is an ORF, and what it does is uncertain. CDR3 region: CASSPQGAKETQYF. The CDR3 bases are TGCGCCAGCAGTCCTCAGGGGGCAAAAGAGACCCAGTACTTC.